In this sample, the clone carrying this T cell receptor beta chain turned up a few times. The CDR3 covers 20 residues. The entry originates in a study of radiation and T cells in renal cell carcinoma. The treatment denotes: 15 Gy SBRT to primary tumor, nephrectomy 4 weeks later. The data were produced by immunoSEQ multiplex PCR, yet TCRdb's version contains in-frame clones alone and is incomplete. Among about 20,000 clones listed, around 49% were seen once. The receptor was isolated from a woman aged 45-65 years with renal cell carcinoma. V is TRBV21-1 and J is TRBJ1-2; the table gives TRBD1 as D, unverified against the DNA. TRBV21-1 represents a pseudogene. The sample here was tumor tissue, taken from a patient whose treatment included radiotherapy and nephrectomy. CDR3 in amino acids: CASSKGPTGQGTKLNYGYTF. CDR3 DNA: TGTGCCAGCAGCAAAGGGCCTACGGGACAGGGGACCAAGCTTAACTATGGCTACACCTTC.